The clone carrying this T cell receptor beta chain has just a few counts. Its specificity is unknown. TCR beta rearrangements were amplified from peripheral blood genomic DNA. Multiplex touch-down PCR with TRB-A/B primers amplified rearranged V-D-J TRB sequences. Via MiXCR, TCRdb re-called the multiplex PCR reads, giving one row per CDR3 protein. The sample lists fewer than 15,000 distinct CDR3 sequences; roughly 25% were seen once. The record originates from a study of T cell repertoires in aging, cancer and after chemotherapy. Points from the study as a whole: Across the chemotherapy interval, each cancer cohort showed higher median generation probability, suggesting thymic rebound. Untreated cancer patients had significantly lower blood TCR diversity than age-matched healthy donors.

The TCR sequence derives from a human donor in good health. Input material: blood.

CDR3 region: CASRDSATNEKLFF. Written as DNA, the CDR3 is TGCGCCAGCAGAGACAGCGCAACTAATGAAAAACTGTTTTTT. The chain carries TRBV5-1 and TRBJ1-4; tentative D call: TRBD1 (5 bases). The germline V gene encodes CDR1 SGHRS and CDR2 YFSETQ. Trimming cost V 5 bases and J 0 bases, with 8 bases left between them. CDR3 length: 14 residues.